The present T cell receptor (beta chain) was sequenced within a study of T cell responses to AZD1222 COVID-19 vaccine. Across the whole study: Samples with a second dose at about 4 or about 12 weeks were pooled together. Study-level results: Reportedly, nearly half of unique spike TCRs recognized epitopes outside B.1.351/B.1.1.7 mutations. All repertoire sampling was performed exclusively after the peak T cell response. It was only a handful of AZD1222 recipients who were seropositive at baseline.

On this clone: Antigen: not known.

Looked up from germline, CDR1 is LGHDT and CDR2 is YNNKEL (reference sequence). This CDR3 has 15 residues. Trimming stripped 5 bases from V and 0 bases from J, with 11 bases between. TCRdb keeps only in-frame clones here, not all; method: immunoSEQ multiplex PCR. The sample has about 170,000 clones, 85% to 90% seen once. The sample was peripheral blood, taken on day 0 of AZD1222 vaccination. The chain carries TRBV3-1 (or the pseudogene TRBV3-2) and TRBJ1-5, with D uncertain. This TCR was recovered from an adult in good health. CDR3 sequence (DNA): TGTGCCAGCAGCTATGGATTGGTTAGCAATCAGCCCCAGCATTTT. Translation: CASSYGLVSNQPQHF.